This TCR beta chain was profiled in a study of a mutant IDH1 vaccine in newly diagnosed glioma. Turning to the study itself: Of treated patients, about 60% were men and 37.5% women, averaging about 37 years. The therapy given earlier, which was standard therapy, consisted of radiotherapy, temozolomide, or both, and most of the patients received both. General observations from the study: Roughly 92% of patients showed vaccine-induced immune responses across multiple MHC alleles.

V lost 5 bases and J 1 base, leaving 18 bases between the germline ends. The length of the CDR3 is 16 residues. Germline values: CDR1 SGHDT, CDR2 YYEEEE. Regarding this clone: As yet, its antigen is unknown.

The time point here: baseline, week 1 (first vaccination visit). Treatment given: pre-vaccination baseline after standard-of-care therapy. New WHO grade 3 or 4 astrocytomas that were IDH1-mutant and ATRX-lost had been found in donors. Sequencing used immunoSEQ multiplex PCR; TCRdb keeps in-frame clones, though not all of them. Of over 80,000 clones detected, about 87% appear once; the ten largest clones hold under 0.7%. The specimen was PBMCs, collected from a glioma patient treated with radiotherapy, temozolomide or both. This TCR was recovered from a woman aged 50 to 60 with glioma. The chain uses TRBV5-6 and TRBJ1-1; tentatively, D is TRBD1 (5 bases). The CDR3 reads CASRHLTDSPNTEAFF. CDR3 sequence (DNA): TGTGCCAGCAGGCACCTCACTGACAGCCCGAACACTGAAGCTTTCTTT.